The rows below give T cell receptor beta chains drawn from one sample of a study of T cell repertoires in cytomegalovirus infection. Each CDR3 protein is one row after TCRdb ran MiXCR on the reads. The sample has around 740,000 distinct CDR3 sequences; approximately 40% are singletons. Sequenced material: PBMCs. These receptors all stem from a human donor in good health (CMV status not recorded). Some clones in this sample may be carry-over from other donors' samples. The CDR3 runs from the conserved cysteine through the conserved F or W. The D gene is left open where the match is weak. Rows may omit the clone size; those that give it use once, few, many or a size class.

cdr3_length d_call j_call v_call clone_size cdr3_nt cdr3_aa
16 - TRBJ2-3 TRBV28 few TGTGCCAGCAGACCCGCAGACAGGGAGGGCACAGATACGCAGTATTTT CASRPADREGTDTQYF
13 - TRBJ2-7 TRBV5-5 - TGTGCCAGCGGTGGGGACTGGGCCTACGAGCAGTACTTC CASGGDWAYEQYF
15 TRBD1 TRBJ1-5 TRBV6-1 few TGTGCCAGCAGTGTACAGGGGGGGGGCAATCAGCCCCAGCATTTT CASSVQGGGNQPQHF
14 - TRBJ2-7 TRBV4-1 - TGCGCCAGCAGCCAGTCCAAGGGGGACTACGAGCAGTACTTC CASSQSKGDYEQYF
15 TRBD2 TRBJ2-1 TRBV7-8 many TGTGCCAGCAGCTTAAGCGGGGGCATGGTAAATGAGCAGTTCTTC CASSLSGGMVNEQFF
15 - TRBJ1-1 TRBV7-6 few TGTGCCAGCAGCTTTGGTTCCGCCTTGAACACTGAAGCTTTCTTT CASSFGSALNTEAFF
16 - TRBJ1-3 TRBV15 - TGTGCCACCAGCCGTGGGGGGGGGGCTTCTGGAAACACCATATATTTT CATSRGGGASGNTIYF
15 TRBD2 TRBJ2-7 TRBV7-6 many TGTGCCAGCAGCCCCGGTGTGGGAGGGACCTACGAGCAGTACTTC CASSPGVGGTYEQYF
15 - TRBJ2-2 TRBV5-1 - TGCGCCAGCAGCTTGGGACTAGATGTTGCCGGGGAGCTGTTTTTT CASSLGLDVAGELFF
11 - TRBJ1-2 TRBV4-1 - TGCGCCAGCAGCCAAGAATATGGCTACACCTTC CASSQEYGYTF
15 TRBD2 TRBJ2-7 TRBV5-1 many TGCGCCAGCAGCTCATCCGGGACTAGCGGGAACGAGCAGTACTTC CASSSSGTSGNEQYF
14 - TRBJ2-7 TRBV7-2 many TGTGCCAGCAGCTTAGATCCAGGGCCCTACGAGCAGTACTTC CASSLDPGPYEQYF
17 TRBD1 TRBJ2-1 TRBV28 - TGTGCCAGCAGTCCCCCGAAGACAGGGAGCTCCTACAATGAGCAGTTCTTC CASSPPKTGSSYNEQFF
15 TRBD2 TRBJ2-3 TRBV20-1 few TGCAGTGCATCGAGGACTAGCGCTAGCACAGATACGCAGTATTTT CSASRTSASTDTQYF
14 - TRBJ2-7 TRBV7-9 - TGTGCCAGCAGCTTAGGAGGGGCCTACCGCGAGCAGTACTTC CASSLGGAYREQYF
17 - TRBJ2-1 TRBV6-2/TRBV6-3 - TGTGCCAGCAGTTACGAGAGAGGAACGGGGTCCTACAATGAGCAGTTCTTC CASSYERGTGSYNEQFF
12 - TRBJ2-1 TRBV6-6 - TGTGCCAGCTGGGGGCCAAGGGGTGAGCAGTTCTTC CASWGPRGEQFF
20 - TRBJ1-6 TRBV7-6 - TGTGCCAGCAGTCCGTCTCCAGGGGTTTTCCCCCACGGTCGGGGTTCACCCCTCCACTTT CASSPSPGVFPHGRGSPLHF
14 - TRBJ1-4 TRBV20-1 - TGCAGTGCTAGTAGGGGCAACGTCGCTGAAAAAATGTTTTTT CSASRGNVAEKMFF
16 - TRBJ2-1 TRBV7-2 - TGTGCCAGCAGCCCCTGGGGCAGCTCCTCCTACCATGAGCCGTTCTTC CASSPWGSSSYHEPFF
15 - TRBJ1-2 TRBV24-1 - TGTGCCACCAGTGATTCGGGCGGAACGAACTATGGCTACACCTTC CATSDSGGTNYGYTF
15 TRBD1 TRBJ1-1 TRBV10-3 few TGTGCCATCAGGGAGCGGGACAGTTCTAACACTGAAGCTTTCTTT CAIRERDSSNTEAFF
14 - TRBJ1-5 TRBV4-1 - TGCGCCAGCAGCCAATATATAGGGAATCAGCCCCAGCATTTT CASSQYIGNQPQHF
18 TRBD2 TRBJ2-5 TRBV12-3/TRBV12-4 - TGTGCCAGCAGTTTAGATTTGGGACTAGCGGGGGAACAAGAGACCCAGTACTTC CASSLDLGLAGEQETQYF
14 - TRBJ1-5 TRBV7-2 - TGTGCCAGCAGCTTAGTAGGGGAGTACCAGCCCCAGCATTTT CASSLVGEYQPQHF
15 - TRBJ2-2 TRBV19 - TGTGCCAGTAGTGCACAGGGTAGGAGGGCCGGGGAGCTGTTTTTT CASSAQGRRAGELFF
15 - TRBJ2-3 TRBV24-1 few TGTGCCACCAGTGAATACCAGGGACGCACAGATACGCAGTATTTT CATSEYQGRTDTQYF
15 - TRBJ2-3 TRBV5-4 - TGTGCCAGCAGCGGGGGACTCCCCGGCACAGATACGCAGTATTTT CASSGGLPGTDTQYF
17 - TRBJ2-7 TRBV28 few TGTGCCAGCAGCCTCACCTTCAGGGGCCAAACAACCGACGAGCAGTACTTC CASSLTFRGQTTDEQYF
19 TRBD2 TRBJ2-5 TRBV7-2 - TGTGCCAGCAGCTACACTCCGGGACTAGCGGGAGGAAAACTGGGGACCCAGTACTTC CASSYTPGLAGGKLGTQYF
13 - TRBJ1-5 TRBV27 - TGTGCCAGCGCCGACAGCAGCAATCAGCCCCAGCATTTT CASADSSNQPQHF
16 TRBD2 TRBJ2-3 TRBV6-1 few TGTGCCAGCAGTCTTGGGAGGGGACTCAACACAGATACGCAGTATTTT CASSLGRGLNTDTQYF
13 - TRBJ1-1 TRBV5-1 few TGCGCCACCCGAGGGAGAGAGGGCACTGAAGCTTTCTTT CATRGREGTEAFF
17 TRBD1 TRBJ2-3 TRBV5-5 many TGTGCCAGCAGCGAGGGGGCCCTTCGAACGAGCACAGATACGCAGTATTTT CASSEGALRTSTDTQYF
16 TRBD1 TRBJ2-3 TRBV18 - TGTGCCAGCTCAACTAAACAGGGGTTCAGCACAGATACGCAGTATTTT CASSTKQGFSTDTQYF
14 - TRBJ1-1 TRBV5-1 - TGCGCCAGCAGCTCAGCAGGGGTCGGCACTGAAGCTTTCTTT CASSSAGVGTEAFF
17 - TRBJ1-2 TRBV7-6 - TGTGCCAGCAGCTTAAAGAGTATGAGGCTGGCTAACTATGGCTACACCTTC CASSLKSMRLANYGYTF
14 - TRBJ2-5 TRBV2 - TGTGCCAGCAGTGTGTTGGGGGGCGCGGAGACCCAGTACTTC CASSVLGGAETQYF
14 TRBD1 TRBJ1-1 TRBV7-6 few TGTGCCAGCAGCCCGCCCTCACAGGGGCTGGGGGCTTTCTTT CASSPPSQGLGAFF
19 - TRBJ1-2 TRBV7-4 - TGTGCCAGCAGCTCCCCACAAATGGTGTACGGGGAAGGTAACTATGGCTACACCTTC CASSSPQMVYGEGNYGYTF
18 TRBD1 TRBJ1-4 TRBV4-1 - TGCGCCAGCAGCCAAGTTACGACAGGGGAGTCCTTCAATGAAAAACTGTTTTTT CASSQVTTGESFNEKLFF